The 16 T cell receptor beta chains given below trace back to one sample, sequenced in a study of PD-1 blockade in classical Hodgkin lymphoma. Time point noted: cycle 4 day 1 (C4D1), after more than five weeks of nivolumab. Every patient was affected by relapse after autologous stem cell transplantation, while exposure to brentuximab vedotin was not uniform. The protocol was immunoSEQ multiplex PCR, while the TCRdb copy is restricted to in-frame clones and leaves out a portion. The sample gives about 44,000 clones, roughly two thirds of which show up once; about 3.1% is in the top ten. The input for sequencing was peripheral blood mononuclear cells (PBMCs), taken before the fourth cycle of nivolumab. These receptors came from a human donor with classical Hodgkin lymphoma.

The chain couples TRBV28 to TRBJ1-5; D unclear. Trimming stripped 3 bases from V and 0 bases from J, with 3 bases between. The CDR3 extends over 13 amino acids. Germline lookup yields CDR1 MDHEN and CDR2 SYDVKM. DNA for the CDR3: TGTGCCAGCAGTTTGTATAGCAATCAGCCCCAGCATTTT. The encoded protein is CASSLYSNQPQHF.

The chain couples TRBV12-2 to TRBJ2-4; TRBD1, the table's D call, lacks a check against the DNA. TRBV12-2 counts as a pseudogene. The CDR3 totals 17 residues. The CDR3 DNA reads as TGTGCAAGTCGCCCGGAACGGGACAGGGGTTTTCAGAACATTCAGTACTTC. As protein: CASRPERDRGFQNIQYF.

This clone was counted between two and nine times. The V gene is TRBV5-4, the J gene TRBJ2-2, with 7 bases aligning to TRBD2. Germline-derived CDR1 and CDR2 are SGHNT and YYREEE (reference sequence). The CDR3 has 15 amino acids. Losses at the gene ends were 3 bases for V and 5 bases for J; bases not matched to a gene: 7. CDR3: CASSSPREVTGELFF. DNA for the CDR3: TGTGCCAGCAGCTCCCCCCGGGAGGTGACCGGGGAGCTGTTTTTT.

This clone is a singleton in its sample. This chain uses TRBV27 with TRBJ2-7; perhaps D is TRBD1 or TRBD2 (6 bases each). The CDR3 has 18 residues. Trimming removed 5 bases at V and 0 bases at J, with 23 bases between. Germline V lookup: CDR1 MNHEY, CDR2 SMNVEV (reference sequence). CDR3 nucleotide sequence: TGTGCCAGCAGTCCCCCGAGGGGGGTTTTAATCGGCTCCTACGAGCAGTACTTC. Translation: CASSPPRGVLIGSYEQYF.

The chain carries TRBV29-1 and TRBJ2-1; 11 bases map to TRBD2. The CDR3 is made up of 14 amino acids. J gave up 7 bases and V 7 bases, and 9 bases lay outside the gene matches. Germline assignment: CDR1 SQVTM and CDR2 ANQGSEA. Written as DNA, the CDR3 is TGCAGCGCCTCACTAGCGGGAGATCTAAATGAGCAGTTCTTC. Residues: CSASLAGDLNEQFF.

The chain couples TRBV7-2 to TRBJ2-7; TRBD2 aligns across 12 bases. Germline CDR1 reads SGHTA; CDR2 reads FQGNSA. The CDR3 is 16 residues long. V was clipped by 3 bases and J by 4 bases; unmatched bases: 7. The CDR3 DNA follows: TGTGCCAGCAGCTTCCTAGCGGGAGGGCCGGGTTACGAGCAGTACTTC. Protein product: CASSFLAGGPGYEQYF.

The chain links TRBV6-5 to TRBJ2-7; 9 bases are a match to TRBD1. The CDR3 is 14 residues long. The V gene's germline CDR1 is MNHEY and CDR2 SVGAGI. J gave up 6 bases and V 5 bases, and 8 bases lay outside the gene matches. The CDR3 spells CASSTGTGLSEQYF. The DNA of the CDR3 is TGTGCCAGCAGTACCGGGACAGGGCTCAGCGAGCAGTACTTC.

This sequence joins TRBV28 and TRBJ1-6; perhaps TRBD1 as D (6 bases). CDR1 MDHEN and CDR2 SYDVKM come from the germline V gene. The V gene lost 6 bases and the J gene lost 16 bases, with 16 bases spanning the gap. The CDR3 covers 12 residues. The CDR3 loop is CASRSPGEGLHF. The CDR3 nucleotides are TGTGCCAGCAGGTCCCCAGGGGAGGGACTCCACTTT.

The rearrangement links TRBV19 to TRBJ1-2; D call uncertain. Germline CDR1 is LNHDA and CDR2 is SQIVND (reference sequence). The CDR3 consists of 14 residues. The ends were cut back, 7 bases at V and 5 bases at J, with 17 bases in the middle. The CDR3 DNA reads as TGTGCCAGTACCCCCGCGCATGGGGAGTATGGCTACACCTTC. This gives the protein CASTPAHGEYGYTF. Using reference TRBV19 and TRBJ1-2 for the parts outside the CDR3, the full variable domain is DGGITQSPKYLFRKEGQNVTLSCEQNLNHDAMYWYRQDPGQGLRLIYYSQIVNDFQKGDIAEGYSVSREKKESFPLTVTSAQKNPTAFYLCASTPAHGEYGYTFGSGTRLTVV.

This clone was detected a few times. For the CDR3, the DNA is TGTGCCAGCAGTTCGACGTGGGACAGGGGGACCTACGAGCAGTACTTC. It specifies CASSSTWDRGTYEQYF. V is TRBV27 and J is TRBJ2-7; 11 bases are shared with TRBD1. The CDR3 loop spans 16 amino acids. Germline values: CDR1 MNHEY, CDR2 SMNVEV (reference sequence). The J segment lost 2 bases and the V segment lost 4 bases, leaving 7 bases of the junction unmatched.

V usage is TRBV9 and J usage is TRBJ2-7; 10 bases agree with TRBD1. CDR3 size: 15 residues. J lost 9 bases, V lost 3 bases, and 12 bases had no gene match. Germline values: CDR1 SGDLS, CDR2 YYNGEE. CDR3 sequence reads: CASSGQGAPLARQYF. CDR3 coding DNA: TGTGCCAGCAGCGGACAGGGGGCGCCTCTAGCGAGGCAGTACTTC.

CDR3 DNA: TGTGCCAGCAGGACCGAATTTAGCACAGATACGCAGTATTTT. It translates to CASRTEFSTDTQYF. The rearrangement joins TRBV7-9 to TRBJ2-3, with D hard to call. This CDR3 comprises 14 residues. Trimming removed 6 bases at V and 0 bases at J, with 10 bases between. Per the germline V gene, CDR1 is SEHNR and CDR2 is FQNEAQ (reference sequence).

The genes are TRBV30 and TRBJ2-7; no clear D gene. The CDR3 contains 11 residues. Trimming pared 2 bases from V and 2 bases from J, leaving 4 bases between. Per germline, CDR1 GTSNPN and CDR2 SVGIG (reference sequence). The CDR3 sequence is CAWSMAYEQYF. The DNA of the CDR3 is TGTGCCTGGAGTATGGCCTACGAGCAGTACTTC.

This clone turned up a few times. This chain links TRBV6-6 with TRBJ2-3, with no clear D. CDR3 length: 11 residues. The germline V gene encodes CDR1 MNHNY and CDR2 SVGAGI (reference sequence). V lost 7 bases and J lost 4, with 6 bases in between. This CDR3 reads CASTQADTQYF. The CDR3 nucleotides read TGTGCCAGCACGCAGGCAGATACGCAGTATTTT.

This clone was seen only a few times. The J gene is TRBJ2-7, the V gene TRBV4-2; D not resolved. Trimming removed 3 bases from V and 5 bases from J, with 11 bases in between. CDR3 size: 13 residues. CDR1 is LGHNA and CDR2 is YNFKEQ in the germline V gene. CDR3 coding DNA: TGTGCCAGCAGCCATTCGCCAGGCGACGAGCAGTACTTC. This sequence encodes CASSHSPGDEQYF.

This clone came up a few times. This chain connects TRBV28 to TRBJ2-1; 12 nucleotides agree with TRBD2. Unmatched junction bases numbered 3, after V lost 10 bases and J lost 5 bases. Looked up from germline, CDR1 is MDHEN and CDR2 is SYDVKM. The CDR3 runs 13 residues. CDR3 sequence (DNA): TGTGCCAACGGACTAGCGGGGAACAATGAGCAGTTCTTC. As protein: CANGLAGNNEQFF.